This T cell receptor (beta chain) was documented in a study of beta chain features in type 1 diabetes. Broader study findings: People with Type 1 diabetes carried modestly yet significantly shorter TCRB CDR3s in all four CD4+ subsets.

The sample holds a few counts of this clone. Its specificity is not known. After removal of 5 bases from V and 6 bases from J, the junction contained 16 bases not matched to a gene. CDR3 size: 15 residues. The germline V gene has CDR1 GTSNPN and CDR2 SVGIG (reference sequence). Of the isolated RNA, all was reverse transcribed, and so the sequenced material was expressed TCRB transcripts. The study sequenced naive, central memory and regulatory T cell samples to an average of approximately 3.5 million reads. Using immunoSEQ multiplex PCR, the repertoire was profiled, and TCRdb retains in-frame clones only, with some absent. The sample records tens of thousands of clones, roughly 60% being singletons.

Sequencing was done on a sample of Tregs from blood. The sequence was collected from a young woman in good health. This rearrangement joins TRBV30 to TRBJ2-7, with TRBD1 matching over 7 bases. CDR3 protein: CAWSRPGQHAGEQYF. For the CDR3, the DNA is TGTGCCTGGTCCAGACCGGGACAGCACGCGGGCGAGCAGTACTTC. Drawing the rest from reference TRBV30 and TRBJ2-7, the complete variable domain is SQTIHQWPATLVQPVGSPLSLECTVEGTSNPNLYWYRQAAGRGLQLLFYSVGIGQISSEVPQNLSASRPQDRQFILSSKKLLLSDSGFYLCAWSRPGQHAGEQYFGPGTRLTVT.